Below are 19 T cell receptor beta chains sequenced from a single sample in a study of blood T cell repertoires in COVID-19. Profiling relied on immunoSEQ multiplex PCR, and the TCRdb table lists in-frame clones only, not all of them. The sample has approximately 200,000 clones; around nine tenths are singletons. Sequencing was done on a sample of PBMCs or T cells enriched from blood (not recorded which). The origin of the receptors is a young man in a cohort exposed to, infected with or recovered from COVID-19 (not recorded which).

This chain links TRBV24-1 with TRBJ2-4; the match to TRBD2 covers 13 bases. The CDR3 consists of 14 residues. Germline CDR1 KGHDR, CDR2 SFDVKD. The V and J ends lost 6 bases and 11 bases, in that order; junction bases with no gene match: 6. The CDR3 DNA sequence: TGTGCCACCAGTAGGACTAGCGGGGGCTCCGTTCAGTACTTC. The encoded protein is CATSRTSGGSVQYF.

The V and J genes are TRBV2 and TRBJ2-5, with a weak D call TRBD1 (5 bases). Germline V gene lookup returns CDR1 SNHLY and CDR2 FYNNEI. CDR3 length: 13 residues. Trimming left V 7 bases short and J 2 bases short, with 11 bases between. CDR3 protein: CASTRQRQETQYF. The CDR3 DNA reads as TGTGCCAGCACCCGACAGAGACAAGAGACCCAGTACTTC. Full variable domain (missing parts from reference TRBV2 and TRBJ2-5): EPEVTQTPSHQVTQMGQEVILRCVPISNHLYFYWYRQILGQKVEFLVSFYNNEISEKSEIFDDQFSVERPDGSNFTLKIRSTKLEDSAMYFCASTRQRQETQYFGPGTRLLVL.

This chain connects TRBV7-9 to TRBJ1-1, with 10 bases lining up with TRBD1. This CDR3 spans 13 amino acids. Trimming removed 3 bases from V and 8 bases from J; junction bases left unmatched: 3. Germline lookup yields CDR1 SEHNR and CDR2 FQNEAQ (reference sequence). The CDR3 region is CASSFRDRGEAFF. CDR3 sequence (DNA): TGTGCCAGCAGCTTTAGGGACAGGGGAGAAGCTTTCTTT.

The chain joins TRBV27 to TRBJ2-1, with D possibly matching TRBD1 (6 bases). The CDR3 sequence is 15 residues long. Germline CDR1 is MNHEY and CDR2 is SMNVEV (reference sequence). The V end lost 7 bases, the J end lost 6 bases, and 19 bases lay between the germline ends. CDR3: CASTRFGQTVNEQFF. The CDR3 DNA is TGTGCCAGCACCCGATTCGGACAGACAGTCAATGAGCAGTTCTTC.

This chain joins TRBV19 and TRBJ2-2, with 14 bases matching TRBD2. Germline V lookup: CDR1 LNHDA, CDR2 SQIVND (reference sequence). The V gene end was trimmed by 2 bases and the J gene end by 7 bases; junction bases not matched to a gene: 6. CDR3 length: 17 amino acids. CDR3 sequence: CASSISRTSGGNGELFF. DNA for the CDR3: TGTGCCAGTAGTATATCGAGGACTAGCGGGGGGAACGGGGAGCTGTTTTTT.

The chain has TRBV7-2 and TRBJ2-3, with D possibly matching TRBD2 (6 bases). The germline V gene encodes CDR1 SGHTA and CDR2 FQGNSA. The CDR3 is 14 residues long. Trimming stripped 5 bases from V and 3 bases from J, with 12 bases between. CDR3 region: CASSTGVGTDTQYF. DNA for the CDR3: TGTGCCAGCAGCACGGGAGTGGGTACAGATACGCAGTATTTT.

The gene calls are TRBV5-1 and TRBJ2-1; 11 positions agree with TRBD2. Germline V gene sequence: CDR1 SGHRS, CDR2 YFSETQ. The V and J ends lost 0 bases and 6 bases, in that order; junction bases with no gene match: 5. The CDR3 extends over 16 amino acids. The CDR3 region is CASSLVAGGPVNEQFF. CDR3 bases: TGCGCCAGCAGCTTGGTAGCGGGAGGGCCGGTCAATGAGCAGTTCTTC.

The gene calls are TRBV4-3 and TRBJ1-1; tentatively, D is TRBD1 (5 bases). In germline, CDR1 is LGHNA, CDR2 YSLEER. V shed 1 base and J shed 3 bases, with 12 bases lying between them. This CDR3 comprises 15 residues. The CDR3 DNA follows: TGCGCCAGCAGCCAAGTTCAGGGTCGAGACACTGAAGCTTTCTTT. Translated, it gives CASSQVQGRDTEAFF.

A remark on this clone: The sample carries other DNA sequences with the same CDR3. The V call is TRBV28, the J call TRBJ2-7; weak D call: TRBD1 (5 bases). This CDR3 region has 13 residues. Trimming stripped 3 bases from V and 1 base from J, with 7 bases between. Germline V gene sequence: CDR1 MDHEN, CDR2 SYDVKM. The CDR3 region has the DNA TGTGCCAGCAGTTTTCAGGGATCCTACGAGCAGTACTTC. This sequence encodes CASSFQGSYEQYF.

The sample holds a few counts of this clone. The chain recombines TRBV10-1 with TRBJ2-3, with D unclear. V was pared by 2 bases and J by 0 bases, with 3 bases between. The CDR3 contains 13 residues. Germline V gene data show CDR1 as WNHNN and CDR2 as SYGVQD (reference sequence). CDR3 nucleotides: TGCGCCAGCAGTGAGCCAAGCACAGATACGCAGTATTTT. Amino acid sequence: CASSEPSTDTQYF.

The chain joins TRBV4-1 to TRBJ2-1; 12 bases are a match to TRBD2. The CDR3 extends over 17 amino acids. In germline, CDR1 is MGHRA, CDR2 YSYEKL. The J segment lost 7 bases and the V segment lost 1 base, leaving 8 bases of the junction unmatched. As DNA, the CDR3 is TGCGCCAGCAGCCAAGTGGCTAGCGGGAGGGTCTTGAATGAGCAGTTCTTC. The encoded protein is CASSQVASGRVLNEQFF.

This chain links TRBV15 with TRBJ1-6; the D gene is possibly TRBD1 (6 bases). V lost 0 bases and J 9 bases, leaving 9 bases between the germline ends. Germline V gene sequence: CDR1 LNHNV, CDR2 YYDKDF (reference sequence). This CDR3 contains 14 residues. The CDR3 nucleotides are TGTGCCACCAGCAGAGATTGGGGGCTTTCACCCCTCCACTTT. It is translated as CATSRDWGLSPLHF.

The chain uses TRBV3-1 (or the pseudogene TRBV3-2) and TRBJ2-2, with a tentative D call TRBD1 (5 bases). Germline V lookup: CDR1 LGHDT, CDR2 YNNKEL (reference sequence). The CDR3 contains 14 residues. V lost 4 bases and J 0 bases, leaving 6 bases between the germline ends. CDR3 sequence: CASSPTANTGELFF. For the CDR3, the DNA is TGTGCCAGCAGCCCGACAGCGAACACCGGGGAGCTGTTTTTT.

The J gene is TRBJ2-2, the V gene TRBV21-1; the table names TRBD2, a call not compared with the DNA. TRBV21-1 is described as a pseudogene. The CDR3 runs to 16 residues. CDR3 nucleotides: TGTGCCAGCAGCAAAAGAGGCTTTCAAGAGGGCGGGGAGCTGTTTTTT. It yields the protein CASSKRGFQEGGELFF.

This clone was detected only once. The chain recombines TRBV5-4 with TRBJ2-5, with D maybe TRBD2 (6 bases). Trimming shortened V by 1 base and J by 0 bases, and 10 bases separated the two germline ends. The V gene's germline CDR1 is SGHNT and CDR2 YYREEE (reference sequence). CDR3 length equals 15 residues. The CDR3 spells CASSLIGGYQETQYF. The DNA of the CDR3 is TGTGCCAGCAGCTTGATCGGGGGATACCAAGAGACCCAGTACTTC. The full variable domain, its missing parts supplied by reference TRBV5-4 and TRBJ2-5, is ETGVTQSPTHLIKTRGQQVTLRCSSQSGHNTVSWYQQALGQGPQFIFQYYREEENGRGNFPPRFSGLQFPNYSSELNVNALELDDSALYLCASSLIGGYQETQYFGPGTRLLVL.

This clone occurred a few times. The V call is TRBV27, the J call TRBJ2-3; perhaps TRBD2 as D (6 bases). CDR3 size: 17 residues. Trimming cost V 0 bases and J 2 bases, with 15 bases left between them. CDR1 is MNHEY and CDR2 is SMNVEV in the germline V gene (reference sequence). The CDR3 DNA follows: TGTGCCAGCAGTTTATCCGGGCGGGGCCAGTTCACAGATACGCAGTATTTT. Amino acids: CASSLSGRGQFTDTQYF.

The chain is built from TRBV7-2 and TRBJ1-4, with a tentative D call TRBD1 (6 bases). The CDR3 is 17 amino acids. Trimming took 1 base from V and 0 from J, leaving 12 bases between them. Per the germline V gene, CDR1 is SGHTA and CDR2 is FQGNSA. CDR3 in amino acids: CASSLVGRGTTNEKLFF. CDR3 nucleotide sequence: TGTGCCAGCAGCTTAGTTGGCAGGGGAACAACTAATGAAAAACTGTTTTTT.

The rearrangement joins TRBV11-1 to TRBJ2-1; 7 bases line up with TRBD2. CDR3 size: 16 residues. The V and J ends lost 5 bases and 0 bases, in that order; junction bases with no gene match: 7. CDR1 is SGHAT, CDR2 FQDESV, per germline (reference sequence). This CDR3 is CASSVKTSSSYNEQFF. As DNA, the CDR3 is TGTGCCAGCAGCGTGAAGACTAGCAGCTCCTACAATGAGCAGTTCTTC.

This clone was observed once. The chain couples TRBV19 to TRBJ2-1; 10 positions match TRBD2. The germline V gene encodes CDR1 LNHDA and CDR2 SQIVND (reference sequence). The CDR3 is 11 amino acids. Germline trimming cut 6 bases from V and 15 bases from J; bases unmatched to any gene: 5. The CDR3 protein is CASRTSGVWFF. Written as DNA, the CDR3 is TGTGCCAGTAGAACTAGCGGGGTCTGGTTCTTC.